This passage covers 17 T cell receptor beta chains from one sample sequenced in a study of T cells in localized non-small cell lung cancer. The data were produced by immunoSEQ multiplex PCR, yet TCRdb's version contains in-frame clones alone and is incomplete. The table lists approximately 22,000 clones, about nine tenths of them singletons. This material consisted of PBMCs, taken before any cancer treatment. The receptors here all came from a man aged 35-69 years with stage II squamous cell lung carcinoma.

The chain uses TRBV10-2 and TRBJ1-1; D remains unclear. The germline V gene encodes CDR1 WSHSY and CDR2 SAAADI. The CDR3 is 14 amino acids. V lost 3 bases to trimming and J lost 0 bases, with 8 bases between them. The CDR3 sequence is CASSEPGMNTEAFF. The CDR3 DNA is TGCGCCAGCAGTGAACCGGGTATGAACACTGAAGCTTTCTTT.

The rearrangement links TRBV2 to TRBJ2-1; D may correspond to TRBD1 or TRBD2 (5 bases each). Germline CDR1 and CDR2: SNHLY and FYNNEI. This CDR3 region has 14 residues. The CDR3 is CASCGGTAYNEQFF. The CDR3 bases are TGTGCTTCTTGTGGTGGGACGGCCTACAATGAGCAGTTCTTC.

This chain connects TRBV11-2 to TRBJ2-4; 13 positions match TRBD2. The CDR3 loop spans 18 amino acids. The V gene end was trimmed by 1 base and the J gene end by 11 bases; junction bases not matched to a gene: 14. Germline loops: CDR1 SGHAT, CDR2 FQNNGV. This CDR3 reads CASSLGSGMGTSGIFQYF. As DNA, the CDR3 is TGTGCCAGCAGCTTAGGATCAGGAATGGGGACTAGCGGGATTTTTCAGTACTTC.

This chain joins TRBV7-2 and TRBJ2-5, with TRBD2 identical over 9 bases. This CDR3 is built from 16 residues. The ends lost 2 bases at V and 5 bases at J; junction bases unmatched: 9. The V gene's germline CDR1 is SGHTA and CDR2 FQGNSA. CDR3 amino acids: CASSLFGGGAAETQYF. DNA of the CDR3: TGTGCCAGCAGCTTATTCGGCGGGGGGGCCGCGGAGACCCAGTACTTC.

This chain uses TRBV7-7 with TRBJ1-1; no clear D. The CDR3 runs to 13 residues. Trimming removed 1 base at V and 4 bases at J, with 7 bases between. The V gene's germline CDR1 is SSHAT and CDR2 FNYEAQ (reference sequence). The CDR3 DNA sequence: TGTGCCAGCAGCTTAGATGGAGGCACTGAAGCTTTCTTT. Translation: CASSLDGGTEAFF.

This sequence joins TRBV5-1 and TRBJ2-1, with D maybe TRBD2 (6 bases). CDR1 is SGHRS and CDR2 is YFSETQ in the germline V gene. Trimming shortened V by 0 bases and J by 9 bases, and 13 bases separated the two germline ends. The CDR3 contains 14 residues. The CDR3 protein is CASSLGASEFEQFF. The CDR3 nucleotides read TGCGCCAGCAGCTTGGGGGCTAGCGAGTTTGAGCAGTTCTTC.

CDR3 sequence (DNA): TGTGCCAGCAGCCCCGGGCAGGGAGGTGAAAAACTGTTTTTT. Translated: CASSPGQGGEKLFF. This chain connects TRBV11-1 to TRBJ1-4, with TRBD1 as a possible D gene (5 bases). Trimming took 5 bases from V and 7 from J, leaving 14 bases between them. Germline CDR1 SGHAT, CDR2 FQDESV (reference sequence). This CDR3 comprises 14 residues.

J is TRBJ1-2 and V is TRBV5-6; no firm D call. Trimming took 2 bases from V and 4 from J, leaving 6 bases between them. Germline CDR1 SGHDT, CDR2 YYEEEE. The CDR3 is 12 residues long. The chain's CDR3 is CASSFSSYGYTF. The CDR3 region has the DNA TGTGCCAGCAGCTTTAGTTCCTATGGCTACACCTTC.

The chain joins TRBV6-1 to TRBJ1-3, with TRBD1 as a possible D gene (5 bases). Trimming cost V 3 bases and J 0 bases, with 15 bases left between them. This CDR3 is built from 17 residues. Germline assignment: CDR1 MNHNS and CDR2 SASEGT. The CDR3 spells CASSDGSGGGSGNTIYF. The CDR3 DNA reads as TGTGCCAGCAGTGACGGCTCGGGGGGGGGCTCTGGAAACACCATATATTTT.

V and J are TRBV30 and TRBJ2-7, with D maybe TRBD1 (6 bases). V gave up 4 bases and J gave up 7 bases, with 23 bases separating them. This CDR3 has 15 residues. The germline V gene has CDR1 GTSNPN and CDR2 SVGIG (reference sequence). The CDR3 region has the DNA TGTGCCTGGACCAAGACTTTCCGGGACATTGGGGAGCAGTACTTC. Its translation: CAWTKTFRDIGEQYF. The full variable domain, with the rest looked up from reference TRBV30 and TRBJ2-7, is SQTIHQWPATLVQPVGSPLSLECTVEGTSNPNLYWYRQAAGRGLQLLFYSVGIGQISSEVPQNLSASRPQDRQFILSSKKLLLSDSGFYLCAWTKTFRDIGEQYFGPGTRLTVT.

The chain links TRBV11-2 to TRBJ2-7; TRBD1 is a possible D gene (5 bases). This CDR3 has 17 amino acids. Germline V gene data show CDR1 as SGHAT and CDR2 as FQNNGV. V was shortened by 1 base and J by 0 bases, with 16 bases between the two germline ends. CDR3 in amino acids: CASSLVAPGPSSYEQYF. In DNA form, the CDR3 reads TGTGCCAGCAGCTTAGTTGCTCCAGGGCCTAGCTCCTACGAGCAGTACTTC. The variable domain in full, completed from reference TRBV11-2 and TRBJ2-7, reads EAGVAQSPRYKIIEKRQSVAFWCNPISGHATLYWYQQILGQGPKLLIQFQNNGVVDDSQLPKDRFSAERLKGVDSTLKIQPAKLEDSAVYLCASSLVAPGPSSYEQYFGPGTRLTVT.

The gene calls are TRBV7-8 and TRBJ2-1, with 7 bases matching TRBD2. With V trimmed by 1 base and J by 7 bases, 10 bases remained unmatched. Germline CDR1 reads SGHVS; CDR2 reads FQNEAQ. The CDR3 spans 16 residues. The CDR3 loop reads CASSLGVSGFWNEQFF. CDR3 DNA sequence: TGTGCCAGCAGCTTAGGGGTTAGCGGGTTTTGGAATGAGCAGTTCTTC.

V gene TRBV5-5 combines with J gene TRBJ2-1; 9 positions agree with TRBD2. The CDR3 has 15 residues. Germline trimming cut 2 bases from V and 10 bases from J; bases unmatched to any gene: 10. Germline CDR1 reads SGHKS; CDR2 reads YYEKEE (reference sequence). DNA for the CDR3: TGTGCCAGCAGCTTTAGCGGGAGCCTCCAGGAGGAGCAGTTCTTC. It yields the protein CASSFSGSLQEEQFF.

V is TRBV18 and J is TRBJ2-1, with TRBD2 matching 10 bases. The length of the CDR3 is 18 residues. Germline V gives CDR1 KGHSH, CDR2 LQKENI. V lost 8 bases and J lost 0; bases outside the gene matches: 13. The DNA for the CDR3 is TGTGCCAGCCTCCAATCTAGCGGGGGTCCCAGCTCCTACAATGAGCAGTTCTTC. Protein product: CASLQSSGGPSSYNEQFF.

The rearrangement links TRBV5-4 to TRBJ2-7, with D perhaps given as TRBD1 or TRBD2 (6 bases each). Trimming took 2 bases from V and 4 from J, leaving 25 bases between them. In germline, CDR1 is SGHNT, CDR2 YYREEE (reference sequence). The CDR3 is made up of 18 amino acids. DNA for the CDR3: TGTGCCAGCAGCTTAAGACGGGGGCTCACGGCCTCCCCTTACGAGCAGTACTTC. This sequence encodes CASSLRRGLTASPYEQYF. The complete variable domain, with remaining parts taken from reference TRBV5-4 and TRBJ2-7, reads ETGVTQSPTHLIKTRGQQVTLRCSSQSGHNTVSWYQQALGQGPQFIFQYYREEENGRGNFPPRFSGLQFPNYSSELNVNALELDDSALYLCASSLRRGLTASPYEQYFGPGTRLTVT.

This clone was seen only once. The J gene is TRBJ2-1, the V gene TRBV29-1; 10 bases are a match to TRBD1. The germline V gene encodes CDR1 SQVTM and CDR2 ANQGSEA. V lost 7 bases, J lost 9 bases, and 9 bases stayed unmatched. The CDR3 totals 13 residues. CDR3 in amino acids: CSASGTGETEQFF. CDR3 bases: TGCAGCGCCTCCGGGACAGGGGAGACTGAGCAGTTCTTC.

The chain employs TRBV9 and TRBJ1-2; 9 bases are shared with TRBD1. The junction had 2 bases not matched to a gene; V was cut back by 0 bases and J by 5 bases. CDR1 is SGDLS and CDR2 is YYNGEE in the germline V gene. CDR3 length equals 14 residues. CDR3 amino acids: CASSVVGQGYGYTF. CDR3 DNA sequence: TGTGCCAGCAGCGTAGTGGGACAGGGATATGGCTACACCTTC.